A single T cell receptor (beta chain) is shown here with its context. The data stem from a study of blood T cell repertoires in COVID-19. Study overall: T cells, B-cell-depleted T cells, or PBMCs supplied cDNA or gDNA.

The V end was cut by 6 bases, the J end by 6 bases, with 18 bases between. Germline loops: CDR1 LGHNT, CDR2 FRNRAP. The CDR3 covers 15 residues. Assay: immunoSEQ multiplex PCR; the TCRdb copy retains only in-frame clones and omits some. The table has some 70,000 clones, about four fifths seen once. The sequence was collected from a woman in her 70s with acute or convalescent COVID-19. The V call is TRBV12-5, the J call TRBJ2-1; D is possibly TRBD2 (6 bases). Input material: peripheral blood. CDR3 sequence (DNA): TGTGCTAGTGGAGCATCTAGCGCCGCTGGCAATGAGCAGTTCTTC. Its protein product is CASGASSAAGNEQFF.